The sequence of this T cell receptor (beta chain) was determined in a study of T cell repertoires in cytomegalovirus infection. TCRdb independently ran MiXCR on the reads; one entry per CDR3 protein. Of 130,000 or so distinct CDR3 sequences detected, 5% to 6.5% appear once; the ten largest clones hold about 20%. This clonotype was seen repeatedly, ten times or more. Sequencing was done on a sample of PBMCs. This receptor was obtained from a human donor in good health (CMV status not recorded). Some clones in this sample may be carry-over from other donors' samples.

In nucleotides, the CDR3 is TGTGCCAGCAGCTTGGAGACCTGGACCGGGGAGCTGTTTTTT. This gives the protein CASSLETWTGELFF. This sequence joins TRBV7-2 and TRBJ2-2; D ambiguous. V lost 3 bases and J lost 5, with 10 bases in between. The germline V gene has CDR1 SGHTA and CDR2 FQGNSA. CDR3 length: 14 residues.